This T cell receptor (beta chain) stems from a study of CXCR3-negative and CXCR3-positive naive CD8 T cells. Findings and limits, study-wide: When CXCR3-positive naive cells were set against CXCR3-negative naive cells, the former had more hydrophobic TRB CDR3s. Both naive subsets showed comparably high diversity, and memory CD8+ cells showed much lower diversity. Most assays used freshly isolated PBMCs, as cryopreservation partially reduced CXCR3.

This CDR3 region has 16 residues. The germline V gene encodes CDR1 SGHTA and CDR2 FQGNSA. Worth noting for this clonotype: Its cognate antigen is unknown.

Preparation of TRB cDNA libraries relied on 5' RACE carrying UMI labels. For each CDR3 protein, TCRdb gives one entry from its re-call of the 5' RACE reads, without DNA. Its table lists fewer than 55,000 distinct CDR3 sequences. This TCR was recovered from a human donor in good health. Some clones in this sample may be carry-over from other donors' samples. The chain combines TRBV7-2 with TRBJ2-7; there is no DNA to check the TCRdb D call of TRBD2. The sequenced sample was naive CXCR3- CD8+ T cells from blood. Subset noted: CD45RO-CCR7+CD27+CD95- naive CD8+ T cells lacking CXCR3 (TNR3-). CDR3 sequence: CASSLSPPGLSYEQYF. The whole variable domain, remainder taken from reference TRBV7-2 and TRBJ2-7, is GAGVSQSPSNKVTEKGKDVELRCDPISGHTALYWYRQSLGQGLEFLIYFQGNSAPDKSGLPSDRFSAERTGGSVSTLTIQRTQQEDSAVYLCASSLSPPGLSYEQYFGPGTRLTVT.